The following is a T cell receptor (beta chain) sequence with its context. Antigen: not known. CDR3 length: 16 residues. Germline CDR1 and CDR2: SGHNT and YYREEE (reference sequence). V lost 4 bases and J lost 2, with 16 bases in between. The table came from immunoSEQ multiplex PCR; TCRdb's copy has only in-frame clones and leaves some out. This table holds 84,000 or so clones, 81% found once. These data are taken from a study of a mutant IDH1 vaccine in newly diagnosed glioma. Time point given: week 47, end of study. Each dose of the vaccine consisted of 300 ug of mutant IDH1 20-mer peptide, with topical imiquimod.

J is TRBJ2-1 and V is TRBV5-4; D tentatively fits TRBD1 or TRBD2 (6 bases each). The source material was PBMCs, sampled from a glioma patient whose treatment included an IDH1 peptide vaccine. This sequence was found in a man aged 35-49 years with glioma. The CDR3 nucleotides read TGTGCCAGCAGCCTTGGGGGGCCCTACGCCTACAATGAGCAGTTCTTC. This sequence encodes CASSLGGPYAYNEQFF.